Included here is one T cell receptor beta chain sequence, with context. The antigen is not known. This sample stems from a study of TIL therapy for anti-PD-1-resistant metastatic lung cancer. Across the study: Tumor harvest preceded PD-1/PD-L1 blockade, followed by nivolumab treatment. Median patient age was almost 55, ranging about 38-80 years. Tumors carried a median roughly 1.5 non-synonymous mutations per megabase.

V was shortened by 2 bases and J by 3 bases, with 11 bases between the two germline ends. The length of the CDR3 is 15 residues. Germline CDR1 reads LNHDA; CDR2 reads SQIVND (reference sequence). The libraries were made with immunoSEQ v3. Generated by immunoSEQ multiplex PCR, the TCRdb table keeps only in-frame clones and is missing some. This table holds 40,000 to 60,000 clones, 79% found once. General study results and limits: TIL clonotype persistence in blood showed no apparent association with response.

Documented time point: pre-treatment sample, taken before nivolumab and TIL therapy. The material sequenced was blood, taken at baseline. This receptor was identified in a woman between 25 and 85 years old with non-small cell lung cancer. The chain recombines TRBV19 with TRBJ2-1; tentative D call: TRBD1 (5 bases). CDR3 amino acids: CASSIKGFLYNEQFF. The CDR3, as DNA: TGTGCCAGTAGTATAAAGGGGTTCCTCTACAATGAGCAGTTCTTC.